Presented here are 13 T cell receptor beta chains from one specimen sequenced in a study of blood T cell repertoires in COVID-19. The method was immunoSEQ multiplex PCR; TCRdb's version includes in-frame clones alone and lacks a portion of them. The data contain roughly 70,000 clones, over 75% of them singletons. The sequencing sample was made of peripheral blood. These TCRs come from a man aged 50 to 59 with active COVID-19.

J is TRBJ2-3 and V is TRBV30; 10 positions match TRBD2. The germline V gene encodes CDR1 GTSNPN and CDR2 SVGIG (reference sequence). Losses at the gene ends were 0 bases for V and 6 bases for J; bases not matched to a gene: 3. The CDR3 runs 14 residues. CDR3 protein: CAWSVTSGADTQYF. DNA for the CDR3: TGTGCCTGGAGTGTAACTAGCGGGGCGGATACGCAGTATTTT. The full variable domain, its missing parts supplied by reference TRBV30 and TRBJ2-3, is SQTIHQWPATLVQPVGSPLSLECTVEGTSNPNLYWYRQAAGRGLQLLFYSVGIGQISSEVPQNLSASRPQDRQFILSSKKLLLSDSGFYLCAWSVTSGADTQYFGPGTRLTVL.

The chain uses TRBV25-1 and TRBJ2-2, with 11 bases fitting TRBD2. V was clipped by 2 bases and J by 0 bases; unmatched bases: 2. Per germline, CDR1 MGHDK and CDR2 SYGVNS. The CDR3 totals 17 residues. The CDR3 nucleotides read TGTGCCAGCAGTGAACTAGCGGGGGGCCCGAACACCGGGGAGCTGTTTTTT. As protein: CASSELAGGPNTGELFF.

In this sample, this clone turned up once. The chain joins TRBV7-3 to TRBJ2-3, with 7 bases that match TRBD1. The germline V gene has CDR1 SGHTA and CDR2 FQGTGA. The ends lost 3 bases at V and 4 bases at J; junction bases unmatched: 7. The CDR3 is 15 residues long. The chain's CDR3 is CASSLDRYGPDTQYF. DNA of the CDR3: TGTGCCAGCAGCTTGGACAGGTATGGGCCAGATACGCAGTATTTT.

The rearrangement joins TRBV11-3 to TRBJ2-7, with 8 positions matching TRBD2. The CDR3 is 13 amino acids. V lost 5 bases, J lost 5 bases, and 5 bases stayed unmatched. In germline, CDR1 is SGHNT, CDR2 YENEEA. CDR3 loop: CASSGAGEDEQYF. In nucleotides, the CDR3 is TGTGCCAGCAGCGGAGCGGGAGAGGACGAGCAGTACTTC.

The chain employs TRBV7-2 and TRBJ2-2; 7 positions agree with TRBD2. This CDR3 is 16 amino acids long. Trimming removed 5 bases from V and 0 bases from J; junction bases left unmatched: 6. CDR1 is SGHTA and CDR2 is FQGNSA in the germline V gene. The CDR3 here is CASSQMGGANTGELFF. The CDR3 coding sequence is TGTGCCAGCAGCCAGATGGGGGGGGCGAACACCGGGGAGCTGTTTTTT.

The chain joins TRBV9 to TRBJ1-1; the D is unclear. V was pared by 0 bases and J by 0 bases, with 3 bases between. The CDR3 spans 13 residues. From germline, CDR1 is SGDLS and CDR2 YYNGEE. CDR3 nucleotides: TGTGCCAGCAGCGTAGCGGTGAACACTGAAGCTTTCTTT. Protein sequence: CASSVAVNTEAFF.

A single count supports this clone. For the CDR3, the DNA is TGCAGTGCTAGTTTACAGAATCAGCCCCAGCATTTT. Protein: CSASLQNQPQHF. This chain joins TRBV20-1 and TRBJ1-5; no clear D. V was cut by 3 bases and J by 4 bases, with 7 bases left in between. CDR3 size: 12 residues. The V gene's germline CDR1 is DFQATT and CDR2 SNEGSKA (reference sequence).

J is TRBJ1-1 and V is TRBV28; D ambiguous. V shed 6 bases and J shed 4 bases, with 6 bases lying between them. Germline CDR1 is MDHEN and CDR2 is SYDVKM. This CDR3 has 11 amino acids. CDR3 protein: CASSHSTEAFF. The CDR3 nucleotides read TGTGCCAGCAGCCACTCCACTGAAGCTTTCTTT.

This rearrangement joins TRBV18 to TRBJ2-7; 7 nucleotides line up with TRBD2. Germline loops: CDR1 KGHSH, CDR2 LQKENI. The CDR3 spans 14 residues. Unmatched junction bases numbered 6, after V lost 0 bases and J lost 7 bases. DNA of the CDR3: TGTGCCAGCTCACCACCGGGGAGGGTGAGTGAGCAGTACTTC. Translation: CASSPPGRVSEQYF. Looking up the rest from reference TRBV18 and TRBJ2-7 gives the full variable domain: NAGVMQNPRHLVRRRGQEARLRCSPMKGHSHVYWYRQLPEEGLKFMVYLQKENIIDESGMPKERFSAEFPKEGPSILRIQQVVRGDSAAYFCASSPPGRVSEQYFGPGTRLTVT.

This clone was observed a single time. The V gene is TRBV25-1, the J gene TRBJ2-1; 9 bases map to TRBD2. CDR1 MGHDK and CDR2 SYGVNS come from the germline V gene. J was trimmed by 8 bases and V by 10 bases; bases with no gene match: 12. The CDR3 is 14 residues long. This CDR3 is CATVSPSGNDEQFF. The CDR3 bases are TGTGCCACCGTCTCACCTAGCGGGAACGATGAGCAGTTCTTC.

The chain combines TRBV19 with TRBJ2-7; TRBD1 might be the D (6 bases). From germline, CDR1 is LNHDA and CDR2 SQIVND (reference sequence). Trimming pared 6 bases from V and 3 bases from J, leaving 15 bases between. The CDR3 has 14 amino acids. CDR3 DNA: TGTGCCAGTAGGGTCGATGAACAGGGCTACGAGCAGTACTTC. Amino acid sequence: CASRVDEQGYEQYF.

The rearrangement uses TRBV19 and TRBJ1-3; perhaps TRBD1 as D (6 bases). Germline V gene sequence: CDR1 LNHDA, CDR2 SQIVND (reference sequence). Trimming cost V 6 bases and J 4 bases, with 10 bases left between them. The CDR3 runs 13 residues. CDR3: CASSRGDGNTIYF. The CDR3 bases are TGTGCCAGTAGCAGGGGCGACGGAAACACCATATATTTT. Drawing the rest from reference TRBV19 and TRBJ1-3, the complete variable domain is DGGITQSPKYLFRKEGQNVTLSCEQNLNHDAMYWYRQDPGQGLRLIYYSQIVNDFQKGDIAEGYSVSREKKESFPLTVTSAQKNPTAFYLCASSRGDGNTIYFGEGSWLTVV.

The genes are TRBV18 and TRBJ2-5, with TRBD1 matching 7 bases. The CDR3 has 16 amino acids. Germline CDR1 is KGHSH and CDR2 is LQKENI. The J segment lost 1 base and the V segment lost 0 bases, leaving 5 bases of the junction unmatched. In DNA, the CDR3 is TGTGCCAGCTCACCACCAAGGGGGCCCCTCCAAGAGACCCAGTACTTC. It translates to CASSPPRGPLQETQYF.